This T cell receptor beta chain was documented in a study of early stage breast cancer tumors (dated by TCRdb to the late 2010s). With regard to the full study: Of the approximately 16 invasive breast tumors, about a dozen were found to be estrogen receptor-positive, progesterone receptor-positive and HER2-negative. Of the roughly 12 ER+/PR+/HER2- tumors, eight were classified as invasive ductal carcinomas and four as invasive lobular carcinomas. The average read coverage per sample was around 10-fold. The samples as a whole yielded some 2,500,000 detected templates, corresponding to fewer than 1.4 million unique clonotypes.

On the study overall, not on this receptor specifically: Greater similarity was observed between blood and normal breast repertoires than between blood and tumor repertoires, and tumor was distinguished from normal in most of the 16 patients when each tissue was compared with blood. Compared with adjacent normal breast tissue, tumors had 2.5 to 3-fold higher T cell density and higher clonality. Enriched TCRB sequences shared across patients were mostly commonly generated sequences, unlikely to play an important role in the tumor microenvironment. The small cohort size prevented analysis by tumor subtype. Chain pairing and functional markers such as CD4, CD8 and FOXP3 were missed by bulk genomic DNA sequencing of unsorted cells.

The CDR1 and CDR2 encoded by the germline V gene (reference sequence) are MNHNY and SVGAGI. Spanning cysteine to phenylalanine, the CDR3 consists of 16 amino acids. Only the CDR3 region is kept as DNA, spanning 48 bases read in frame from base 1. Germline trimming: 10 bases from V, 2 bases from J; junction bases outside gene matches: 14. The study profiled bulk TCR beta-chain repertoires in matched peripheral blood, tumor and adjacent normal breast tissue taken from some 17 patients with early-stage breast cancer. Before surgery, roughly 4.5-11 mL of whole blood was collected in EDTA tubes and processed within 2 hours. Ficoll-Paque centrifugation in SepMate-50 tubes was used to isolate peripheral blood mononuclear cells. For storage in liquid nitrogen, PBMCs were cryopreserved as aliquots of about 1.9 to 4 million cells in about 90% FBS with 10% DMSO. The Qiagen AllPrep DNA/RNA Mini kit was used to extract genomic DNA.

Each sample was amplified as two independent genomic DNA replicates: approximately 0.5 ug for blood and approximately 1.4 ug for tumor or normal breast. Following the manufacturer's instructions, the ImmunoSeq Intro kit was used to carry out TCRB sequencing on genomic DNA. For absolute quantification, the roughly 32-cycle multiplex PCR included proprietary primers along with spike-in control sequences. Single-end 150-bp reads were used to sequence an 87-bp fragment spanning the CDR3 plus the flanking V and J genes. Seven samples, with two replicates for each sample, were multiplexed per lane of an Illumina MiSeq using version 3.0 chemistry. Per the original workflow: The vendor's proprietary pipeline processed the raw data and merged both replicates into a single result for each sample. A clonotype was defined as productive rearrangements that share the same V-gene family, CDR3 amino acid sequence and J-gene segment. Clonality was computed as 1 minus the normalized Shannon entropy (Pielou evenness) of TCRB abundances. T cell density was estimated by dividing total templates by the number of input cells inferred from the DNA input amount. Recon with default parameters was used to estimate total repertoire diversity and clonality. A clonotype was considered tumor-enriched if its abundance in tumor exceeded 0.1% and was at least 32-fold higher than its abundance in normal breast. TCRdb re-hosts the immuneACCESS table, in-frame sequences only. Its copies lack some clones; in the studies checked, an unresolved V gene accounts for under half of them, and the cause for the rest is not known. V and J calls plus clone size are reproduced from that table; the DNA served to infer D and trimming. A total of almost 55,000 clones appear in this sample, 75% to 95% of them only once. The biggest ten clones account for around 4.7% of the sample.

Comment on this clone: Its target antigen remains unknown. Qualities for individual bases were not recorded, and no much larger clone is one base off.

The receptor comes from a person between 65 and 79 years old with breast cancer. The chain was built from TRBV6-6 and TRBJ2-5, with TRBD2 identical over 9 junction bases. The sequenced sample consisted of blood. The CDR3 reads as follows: CATLVGLAIFQETQYF. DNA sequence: TGTGCCACCTTAGTCGGACTAGCGATATTTCAAGAGACCCAGTACTTC.